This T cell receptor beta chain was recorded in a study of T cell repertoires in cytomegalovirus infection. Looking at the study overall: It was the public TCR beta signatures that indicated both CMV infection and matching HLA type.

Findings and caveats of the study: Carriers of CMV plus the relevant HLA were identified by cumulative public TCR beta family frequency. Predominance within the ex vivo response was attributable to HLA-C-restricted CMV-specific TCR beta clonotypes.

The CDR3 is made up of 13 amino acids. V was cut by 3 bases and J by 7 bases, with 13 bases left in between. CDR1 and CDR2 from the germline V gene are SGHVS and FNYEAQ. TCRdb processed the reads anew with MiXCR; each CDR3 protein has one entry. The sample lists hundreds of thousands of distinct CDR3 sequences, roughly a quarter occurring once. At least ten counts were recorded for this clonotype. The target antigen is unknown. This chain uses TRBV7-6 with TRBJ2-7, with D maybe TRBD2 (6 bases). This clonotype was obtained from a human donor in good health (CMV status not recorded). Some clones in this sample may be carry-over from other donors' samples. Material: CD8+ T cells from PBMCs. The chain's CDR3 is CASSLAGTREQYF. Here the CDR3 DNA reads TGTGCCAGCAGCTTGGCGGGGACGAGGGAGCAGTACTTC.